The rows below give T cell receptor beta chains drawn from one sample of a study of shared clonotypes between healthy human individuals. The method was immunoSEQ multiplex PCR; TCRdb's version includes in-frame clones alone and lacks a portion of them. Among roughly 2.5 million clones listed, approximately 92% were seen once. Source material: naive CD4+ T cells sorted from blood. The receptors were gathered from a young man in good health. Both conserved end residues are part of each CDR3. D genes are given only for firm matches. Expanded clones get a size class; other rows say once, few or many, or leave the size out.

v_gene	d_gene	abundance	j_gene	CDR3nt	CDR3aa
TRBV7-3	TRBD1	-	TRBJ2-7	TGTGCCAGCAGCCCTCCAGGGGGCCACGAGCAGTACTTC	CASSPPGGHEQYF
TRBV7-2	TRBD2	-	TRBJ2-7	TGTGCCAGCAGCTTAGAATTTGCGGGAGGCCCTTTTAGCTCCTACGAGCAGTACTTC	CASSLEFAGGPFSSYEQYF
TRBV11-3	TRBD2	-	TRBJ2-1	TGTGCCAGCAGCTCCGGACTAGCGGGAGTGGGTAATGAGCAGTTCTTC	CASSSGLAGVGNEQFF
TRBV29-1	-	-	TRBJ2-7	TGCAGCCTCGGGCTCGAGCAGTACTTC	CSLGLEQYF
TRBV7-3	-	-	TRBJ1-4	TGTGCCAGCAGCTTAAACAGGAGCGATGAAAAACTGTTTTTT	CASSLNRSDEKLFF
TRBV5-1	TRBD2	-	TRBJ2-7	TGCGCCAGCAGCTTGGGGCGGGAGCCCTACGAGCAGTACTTC	CASSLGREPYEQYF
TRBV29-1	TRBD1	-	TRBJ1-2	TGCAGCGTTGATGGACGGGGCCACAGGGGTAGGGGCTATGGCTACACCTTC	CSVDGRGHRGRGYGYTF
TRBV5-1	TRBD1	-	TRBJ2-2	TGCGCCAGCAGCTCCCGGACAGGGTCCCCCGGGGAGCTGTTTTTT	CASSSRTGSPGELFF
TRBV5-4	-	-	TRBJ2-3	TGTGCCAGCAGACCCTCAGGGGGAGGGCCATTGGGGGATACGCAGTATTTT	CASRPSGGGPLGDTQYF
TRBV6-1	-	-	TRBJ2-1	TGTGCCAGCAGTGTTGACTTTAGCTCCTACAATGAGCAGTTCTTC	CASSVDFSSYNEQFF
TRBV4-1	TRBD2	-	TRBJ2-3	TGCGCCAGCAGCCAAGAGCTAGCGGGGAGGAATACGCAGTATTTT	CASSQELAGRNTQYF
TRBV6-1	-	-	TRBJ1-4	TGTGCCAGCAGTGGGGGGCCGATGGGGCGGGGTGAAAAACTGTTTTTT	CASSGGPMGRGEKLFF
TRBV9	-	-	TRBJ2-5	TGTGCCAGCAGCCCCAGAGGGCCGGATTTTACGGAGACCCAGTACTTC	CASSPRGPDFTETQYF
TRBV27	-	-	TRBJ2-7	TGTGCCAGCAGTTTATCGGCGGACTACCGCCCCTACGAGCAGTACTTC	CASSLSADYRPYEQYF
TRBV6-6	-	-	TRBJ1-3	TGTGCCAGCAGGGGAGACTCTGGAAACACCATATATTTT	CASRGDSGNTIYF
TRBV7-2	-	-	TRBJ2-2	TGTGCCAGCAGCTTGGGCCTTGGGGGCCCCGGGGAGCTGTTTTTT	CASSLGLGGPGELFF
TRBV7-9	TRBD2	once	TRBJ2-3	TGTGCCAGCAGCATAGCGGGAAGTCTGTATTTT	CASSIAGSLYF
TRBV5-1	TRBD2	-	TRBJ2-3	TGCGCCAGCAAACGACTAGCGGGAGAAGAAGATACGCAGTATTTT	CASKRLAGEEDTQYF
TRBV7-2	-	-	TRBJ2-3	TGTGCCAGCAGCTTAGGGCTCGGCGCAGATACGCAGTATTTT	CASSLGLGADTQYF
TRBV7-2	TRBD2	-	TRBJ2-1	TGTGCCAGCAGCTTAGAACTAGCGGGAGTGAATGAGCAGTTCTTC	CASSLELAGVNEQFF
TRBV7-2	TRBD1	once	TRBJ2-5	TGTGCCAGCAGCTTCACAGGGGGTAGTAGCGAGACCCAGTACTTC	CASSFTGGSSETQYF
TRBV7-9	TRBD2	-	TRBJ2-3	TGTGCCAGCGGTGACCGGGAGGGTTGGGAAGATACGCAGTATTTT	CASGDREGWEDTQYF
TRBV18	-	-	TRBJ1-2	TGTGCCAGCTCACCGTTGACAGACCTTGGGGGCTACACCTTC	CASSPLTDLGGYTF
TRBV20-1	-	-	TRBJ2-7	TGCAGTGGTCGCAGCTCCTACGAGCAGTACTTC	CSGRSSYEQYF